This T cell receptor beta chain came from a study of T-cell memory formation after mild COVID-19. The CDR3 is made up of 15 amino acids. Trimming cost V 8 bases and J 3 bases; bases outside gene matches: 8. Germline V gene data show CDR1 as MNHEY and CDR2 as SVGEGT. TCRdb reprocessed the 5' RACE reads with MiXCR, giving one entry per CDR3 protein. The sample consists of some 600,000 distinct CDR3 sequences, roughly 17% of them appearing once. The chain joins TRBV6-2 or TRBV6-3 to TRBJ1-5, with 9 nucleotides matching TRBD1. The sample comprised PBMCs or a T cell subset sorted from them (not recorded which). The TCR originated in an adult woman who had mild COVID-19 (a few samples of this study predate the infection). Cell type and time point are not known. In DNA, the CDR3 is TGTGCCAGCCAGTATGGACAGGGGTCCAATCAGCCCCAGCATTTT. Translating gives CASQYGQGSNQPQHF.